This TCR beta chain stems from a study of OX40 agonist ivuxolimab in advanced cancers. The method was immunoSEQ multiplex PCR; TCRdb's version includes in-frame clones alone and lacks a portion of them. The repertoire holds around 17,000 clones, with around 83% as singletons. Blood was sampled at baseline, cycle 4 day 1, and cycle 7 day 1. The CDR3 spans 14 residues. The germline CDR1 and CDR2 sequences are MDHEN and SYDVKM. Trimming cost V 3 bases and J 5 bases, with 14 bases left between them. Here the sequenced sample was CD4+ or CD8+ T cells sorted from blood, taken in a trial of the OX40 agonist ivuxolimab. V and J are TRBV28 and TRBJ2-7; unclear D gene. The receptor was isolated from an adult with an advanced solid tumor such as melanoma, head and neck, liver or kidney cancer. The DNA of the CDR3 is TGTGCCAGCAGTTTTTACCCCATGGGGAACGAGCAGTACTTC. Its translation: CASSFYPMGNEQYF.